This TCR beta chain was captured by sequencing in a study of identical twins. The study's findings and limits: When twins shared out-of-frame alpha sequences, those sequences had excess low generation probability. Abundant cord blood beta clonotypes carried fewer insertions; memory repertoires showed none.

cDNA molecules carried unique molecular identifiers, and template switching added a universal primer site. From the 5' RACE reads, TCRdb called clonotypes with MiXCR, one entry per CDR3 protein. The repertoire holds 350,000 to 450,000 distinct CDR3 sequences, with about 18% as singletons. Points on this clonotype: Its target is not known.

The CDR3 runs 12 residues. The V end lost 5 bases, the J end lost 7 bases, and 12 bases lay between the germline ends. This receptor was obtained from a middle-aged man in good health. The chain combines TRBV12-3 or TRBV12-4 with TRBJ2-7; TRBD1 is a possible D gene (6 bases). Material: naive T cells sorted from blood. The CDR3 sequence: CASSRGHSEQYF. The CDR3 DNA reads TGTGCCAGCAGTCGGGGACACTCGGAGCAGTACTTC.